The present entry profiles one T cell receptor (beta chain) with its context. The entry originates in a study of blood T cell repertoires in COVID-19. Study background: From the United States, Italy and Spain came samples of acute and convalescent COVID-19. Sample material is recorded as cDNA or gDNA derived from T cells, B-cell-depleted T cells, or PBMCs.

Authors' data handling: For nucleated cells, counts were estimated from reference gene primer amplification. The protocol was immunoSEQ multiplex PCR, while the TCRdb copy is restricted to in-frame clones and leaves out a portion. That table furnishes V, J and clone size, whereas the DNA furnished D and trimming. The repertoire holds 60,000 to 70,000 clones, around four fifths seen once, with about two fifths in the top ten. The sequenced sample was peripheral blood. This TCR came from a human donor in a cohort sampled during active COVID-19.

CDR3 DNA: TGTGCCAGTAGTATAGCGGTGCAGGGGGCCGTAGAGACCCAGTACTTC. This sequence encodes CASSIAVQGAVETQYF. The V call is TRBV19, the J call TRBJ2-5, with 8 bases fitting TRBD1. V trimming: 1 base; J trimming: 4 bases; junction bases outside the gene matches: 8. This CDR3 has 16 residues. Germline V CDR1 and CDR2: LNHDA, SQIVND (reference sequence).